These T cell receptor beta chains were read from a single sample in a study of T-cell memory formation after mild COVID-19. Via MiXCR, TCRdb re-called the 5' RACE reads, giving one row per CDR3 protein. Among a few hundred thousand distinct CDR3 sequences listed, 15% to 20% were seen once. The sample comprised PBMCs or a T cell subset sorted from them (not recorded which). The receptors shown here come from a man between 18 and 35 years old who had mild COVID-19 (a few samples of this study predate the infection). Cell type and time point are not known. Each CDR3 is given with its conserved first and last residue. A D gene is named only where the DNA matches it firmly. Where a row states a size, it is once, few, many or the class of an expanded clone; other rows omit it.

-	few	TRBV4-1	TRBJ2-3	TGCGCCAGCAGCCACCACGGGACGCCGGCGGATACGCAGTATTTT	CASSHHGTPADTQYF
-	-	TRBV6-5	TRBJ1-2	TGTGCCAGCAGTTACTTAGGACAGCACTATGGCTACACCTTC	CASSYLGQHYGYTF
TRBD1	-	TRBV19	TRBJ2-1	TGTGCCACTGGGACAGGGAGGGGTGAGCAGTTCTTC	CATGTGRGEQFF
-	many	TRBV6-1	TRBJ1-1	TGTGCCAGCGCCCGGGGAATGAACACTGAAGCTTTCTTT	CASARGMNTEAFF
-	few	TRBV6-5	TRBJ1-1	TGTGCCAGCAGTTACGTGGCCCAGGTGGGTGGGTTCACTGAAGCTTTCTTT	CASSYVAQVGGFTEAFF
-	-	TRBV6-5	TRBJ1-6	TGTGCCAGCAGTTACTCAGGGAGTCATTCACCCCTCCACTTT	CASSYSGSHSPLHF
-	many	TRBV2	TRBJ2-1	TGTGCCAGCAGTGCAAGGGAAAGCTCCTACAATGAGCAGTTCTTC	CASSARESSYNEQFF
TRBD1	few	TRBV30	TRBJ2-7	TGTGCCTGGACCATTGACAGGGGCTCCTACGAGCAGTACTTC	CAWTIDRGSYEQYF
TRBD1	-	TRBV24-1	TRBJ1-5	TGTGCCACCTGGGACAGGGAGAATCAGCCCCAGCATTTT	CATWDRENQPQHF
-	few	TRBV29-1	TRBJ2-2	TGCAGCGGGGGGGATCCGTTTAACACCGGGGAGCTGTTTTTT	CSGGDPFNTGELFF
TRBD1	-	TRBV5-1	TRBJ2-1	TGCGCCACGGCAGGGACAGGGGAGGGTATTGAGCAGTTCTTC	CATAGTGEGIEQFF
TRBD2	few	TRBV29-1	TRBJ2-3	TGCAGCGTTGAAGGATGGGGACTAGCAGCTGATACGCAGTATTTT	CSVEGWGLAADTQYF
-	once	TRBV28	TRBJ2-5	TGTGCCACCCAGGGGCGCGGAGAAACTCGAGAGACCCAGTACTTC	CATQGRGETRETQYF
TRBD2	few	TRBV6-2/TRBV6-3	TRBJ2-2	TGTGCCAGCCACCCCGGGCCAGCGGGGACCGGGGAGCTGTTTTTT	CASHPGPAGTGELFF
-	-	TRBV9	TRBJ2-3	TGTGCCAGCAGCGTAGCGCCTACCGCGGGGTCAGATACGCAGTATTTT	CASSVAPTAGSDTQYF
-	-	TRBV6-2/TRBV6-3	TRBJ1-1	TGTGCCAGCAGTTACTTGGAGGTTGGGACTGAAGCTTTCTTT	CASSYLEVGTEAFF
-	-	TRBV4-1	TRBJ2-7	TGCGCCAGCCGCCAAGCGACCGAGCAGTACTTC	CASRQATEQYF
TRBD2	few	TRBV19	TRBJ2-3	TGTGCCAGTAGTTTTGGACTAGCCGAAACCCAGTATTTT	CASSFGLAETQYF
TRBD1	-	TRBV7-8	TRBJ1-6	TGTGCCAGCAGCCATATTTCCGGGACAGATGAAGATTATAATTCACCCCTCCACTTT	CASSHISGTDEDYNSPLHF